These 5 T cell receptor beta chains originate from one sample sequenced in a study of cytomegalovirus exposure and HLA in healthy donors. The primer mix had 60 Vbeta and 13 Jbeta primers. Here immunoSEQ multiplex PCR was the method, and the copy in TCRdb shows in-frame clones only, minus some. The sample records 150,000 to 200,000 clones, 70% to 90% being singletons. Sequencing input: PBMCs. These receptors were taken from a man aged 18-30 years in good health and CMV-seropositive.

Here the CDR3 DNA reads TGTGCCAGCAGCTACCCTAGCGAGTACGAGCAGTACTTC. Protein: CASSYPSEYEQYF. The V gene is TRBV7-2, the J gene TRBJ2-7; D possibly corresponds to TRBD2 (6 bases). V was cut by 4 bases and J by 4 bases, with 11 bases left in between. This CDR3 has 13 residues. CDR1 SGHTA and CDR2 FQGNSA come from the germline V gene.

This clone turned up a few times. This specimen includes other DNA sequences encoding the same CDR3. J is TRBJ2-7 and V is TRBV6-5; TRBD1 might be the D (5 bases). Germline assignment: CDR1 MNHEY and CDR2 SVGAGI. CDR3 size: 12 residues. V lost 5 bases and J lost 2, with 7 bases in between. CDR3 DNA: TGTGCCAGCAGTGGACACACCTACGAGCAGTACTTC. It translates to CASSGHTYEQYF.

The chain links TRBV9 to TRBJ2-1, with a possible D match to TRBD2 (7 bases). V lost 0 bases and J 9 bases, leaving 13 bases between the germline ends. This CDR3 spans 14 amino acids. Germline values: CDR1 SGDLS, CDR2 YYNGEE. CDR3 nucleotides: TGTGCCAGCAGCGTAGCGGGGGGCTTGAGTGAGCAGTTCTTC. Translated: CASSVAGGLSEQFF. Supplemented by reference TRBV9 and TRBJ2-1, the full variable domain reads DSGVTQTPKHLITATGQRVTLRCSPRSGDLSVYWYQQSLDQGLQFLIQYYNGEERAKGNILERFSAQQFPDLHSELNLSSLELGDSALYFCASSVAGGLSEQFFGPGTRLTVL.

CDR3 coding DNA: TGTGCCAGCAGTCCTACAGTCTCCTACGAGCAGTACTTC. Encoded protein: CASSPTVSYEQYF. This chain connects TRBV7-9 to TRBJ2-7; no firm D call. The CDR3 has 13 residues. Trimming removed 6 bases at V and 0 bases at J, with 9 bases between. Germline V gene sequence: CDR1 SEHNR, CDR2 FQNEAQ (reference sequence). Looking up the rest from reference TRBV7-9 and TRBJ2-7 gives the full variable domain: DTGVSQNPRHKITKRGQNVTFRCDPISEHNRLYWYRQTLGQGPEFLTYFQNEAQLEKSRLLSDRFSAERPKGSFSTLEIQRTEQGDSAMYLCASSPTVSYEQYFGPGTRLTVT.

The J gene is TRBJ1-1, the V gene TRBV30, with 11 positions matching TRBD1. The germline V gene has CDR1 GTSNPN and CDR2 SVGIG (reference sequence). The junction had 5 bases not matched to a gene; V was cut back by 2 bases and J by 6 bases. The CDR3 extends over 14 amino acids. The CDR3 loop reads CAWSKDRGPSEAFF. The CDR3 nucleotides read TGTGCCTGGAGTAAGGACAGGGGGCCATCTGAAGCTTTCTTT.